These T cell receptor beta chains were read from a single sample in a study of T cell responses to AZD1222 COVID-19 vaccine. Libraries were prepared by immunoSEQ multiplex PCR; TCRdb keeps only in-frame clonotypes and omits some of them. This table holds around 100,000 clones, around 89% found once. Sequenced material: peripheral blood, taken on day 0 of AZD1222 vaccination. Source of these receptors: an adult in good health. Each CDR3 is given with its conserved first and last residue. The D gene is left open where the match is weak.

j_call d_call v_call cdr3_aa cdr3_nt
TRBJ1-6 TRBD1 TRBV28 CASSSTGTGGSPLHF TGTGCCAGCAGTTCTACCGGGACAGGTGGCTCACCCCTCCACTTT
TRBJ2-1 NA TRBV11-2 CASSFRAELRDEQFF TGTGCCAGCAGCTTCCGAGCGGAGCTTAGAGATGAGCAGTTCTTC
TRBJ2-1 TRBD1 TRBV5-6 CASSLHDRGNEQFF TGTGCCAGCAGCTTGCACGACAGGGGCAATGAGCAGTTCTTC
TRBJ1-2 NA TRBV4-1 CASSQARGLPNYGYTF TGCGCCAGCAGCCAAGCAAGGGGCCTCCCTAACTATGGCTACACCTTC
TRBJ1-5 NA TRBV29-1 CSVGQLNQPQHF TGCAGCGTTGGACAGCTCAATCAGCCCCAGCATTTT
TRBJ1-1 NA TRBV28 CASRTTAMNTEAFF TGTGCCAGCCGGACTACAGCCATGAACACTGAAGCTTTCTTT
TRBJ2-5 NA TRBV7-3 CASSFTGQETQYF TGTGCCAGCAGCTTCACGGGGCAGGAGACCCAGTACTTC
TRBJ2-5 TRBD1 TRBV28 CASSLGQGKETQYF TGTGCCAGCAGTTTAGGACAGGGCAAAGAGACCCAGTACTTC
TRBJ2-1 NA TRBV29-1 CSVEGEVYNEQFF TGCAGCGTTGAAGGGGAGGTCTACAATGAGCAGTTCTTC
TRBJ2-1 NA TRBV7-9 CASSPRGPGYNEQFF TGTGCCAGCAGCCCCCGAGGACCGGGCTACAATGAGCAGTTCTTC
TRBJ2-3 TRBD2 TRBV11-1 CASSLAGGSGADTQYF TGTGCCAGCAGCTTAGCAGGCGGGAGCGGCGCAGATACGCAGTATTTT
TRBJ1-4 NA TRBV28 CASSLSGHPMQEKLFF TGTGCCAGCAGTTTAAGTGGACACCCGATGCAGGAAAAACTGTTTTTT